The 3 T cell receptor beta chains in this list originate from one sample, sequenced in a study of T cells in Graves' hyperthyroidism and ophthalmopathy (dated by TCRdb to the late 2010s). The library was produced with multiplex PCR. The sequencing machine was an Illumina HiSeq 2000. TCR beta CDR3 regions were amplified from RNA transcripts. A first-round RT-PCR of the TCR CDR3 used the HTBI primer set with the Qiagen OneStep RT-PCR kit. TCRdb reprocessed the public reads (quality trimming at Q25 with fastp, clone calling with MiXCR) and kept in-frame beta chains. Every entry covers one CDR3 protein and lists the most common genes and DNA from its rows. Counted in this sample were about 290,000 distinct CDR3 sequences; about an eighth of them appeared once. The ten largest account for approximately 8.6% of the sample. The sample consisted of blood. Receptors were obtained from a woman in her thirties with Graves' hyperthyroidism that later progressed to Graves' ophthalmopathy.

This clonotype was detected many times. The CDR3 spells CASSLIGLAELEGNTGELFF. The CDR3 nucleotides read TGTGCCAGCAGCCTTATAGGACTAGCGGAACTGGAGGGGAACACCGGGGAGCTGTTTTTT. The chain links TRBV3-1 to TRBJ2-2, with 10 nucleotides matching TRBD2. The trim removed 4 bases at V and 1 base at J, leaving 15 bases unmatched. The germline gives CDR1 LGHDT, CDR2 YNNKEL (reference sequence). This CDR3 contains 20 residues.

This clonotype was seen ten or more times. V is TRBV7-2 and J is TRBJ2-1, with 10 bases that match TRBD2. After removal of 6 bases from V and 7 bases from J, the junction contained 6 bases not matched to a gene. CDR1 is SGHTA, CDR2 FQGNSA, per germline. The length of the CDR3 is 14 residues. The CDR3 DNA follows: TGTGCCAGCAGAGTAGCGGGAGGTAGAAATGAGCAGTTCTTC. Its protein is CASRVAGGRNEQFF.

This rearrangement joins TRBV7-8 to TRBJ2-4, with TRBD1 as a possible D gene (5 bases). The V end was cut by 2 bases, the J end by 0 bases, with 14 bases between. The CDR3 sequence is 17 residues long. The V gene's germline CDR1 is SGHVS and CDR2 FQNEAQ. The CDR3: CASSLYTLQVAKNIQYF. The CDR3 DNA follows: TGTGCCAGCAGCTTATATACCCTACAGGTAGCCAAAAACATTCAGTACTTC.